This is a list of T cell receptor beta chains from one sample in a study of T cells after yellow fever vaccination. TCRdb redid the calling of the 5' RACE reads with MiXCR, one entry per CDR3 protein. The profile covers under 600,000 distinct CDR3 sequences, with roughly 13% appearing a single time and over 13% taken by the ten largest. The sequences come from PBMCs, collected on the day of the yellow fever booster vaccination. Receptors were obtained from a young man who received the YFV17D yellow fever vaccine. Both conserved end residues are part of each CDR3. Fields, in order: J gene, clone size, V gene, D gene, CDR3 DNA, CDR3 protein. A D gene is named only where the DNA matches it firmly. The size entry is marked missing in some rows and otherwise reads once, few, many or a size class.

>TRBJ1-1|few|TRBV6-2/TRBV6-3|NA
TGTGCCAGCAGTTATCCCGTTTCGGGACGTATGAACACTGAAGCTTTCTTT
CASSYPVSGRMNTEAFF
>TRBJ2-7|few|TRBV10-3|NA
TGTGCCATCAGTGGCCCGGGAGAAGGTGTGGAGCAGTACTTC
CAISGPGEGVEQYF
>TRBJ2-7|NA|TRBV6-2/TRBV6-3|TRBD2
TGTGCCAGCATTCGGGAGGCACCCTACGAGCAGTACTTC
CASIREAPYEQYF
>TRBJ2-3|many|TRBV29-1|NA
TGCAGCGTTGAAGTGGGGTCCCTAAGCACAGATACGCAGTATTTT
CSVEVGSLSTDTQYF
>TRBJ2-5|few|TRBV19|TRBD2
TGTGCCAGTAAGATGGCGGGAGTTGAAGAGACCCAGTACTTC
CASKMAGVEETQYF
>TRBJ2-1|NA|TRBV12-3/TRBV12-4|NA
TGTGCCAGCAGCCTGACCTTTGGGGATGAGCAGTTCTTC
CASSLTFGDEQFF
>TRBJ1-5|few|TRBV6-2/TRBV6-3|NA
TGTGCCAGCAGTTACTCCCTAGGGGGGGCTAACAGCCAGCCCCAGCATTTT
CASSYSLGGANSQPQHF
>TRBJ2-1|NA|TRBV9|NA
TGTGCCAGCAGCGTCGGCGGGGGCCCGCTCTACAATGAGCAGTTCTTC
CASSVGGGPLYNEQFF
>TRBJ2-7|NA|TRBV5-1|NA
TGCGCCAGCAGCTTGGAGAGCCAGGGTGTAGTGCCCTACGAGCAGTACTTC
CASSLESQGVVPYEQYF
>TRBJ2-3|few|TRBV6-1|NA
TGTGCCAGCAGTGCGGACTCTAGCACAGATACGCAGTATTTT
CASSADSSTDTQYF
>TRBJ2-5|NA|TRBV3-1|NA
TGTGCCAGCAGCCAAGGTTCCGCAAGGGAGACCCAGTACTTC
CASSQGSARETQYF
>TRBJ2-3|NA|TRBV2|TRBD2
TGTGCCAGCGTGACCAATTCACTAGCGGGAGGGCCAGGGGATACGCAGTATTTT
CASVTNSLAGGPGDTQYF
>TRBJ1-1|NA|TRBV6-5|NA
TGTGCCAGCAGTTACCCCGGCCTGGGGAACACTGAAGCTTTCTTT
CASSYPGLGNTEAFF
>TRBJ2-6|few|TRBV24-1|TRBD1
TGTGCCACAGCCGGCGTGTCCCCAGGACAGGGGTCTGGGGCCAACGTCCTGACTTTC
CATAGVSPGQGSGANVLTF
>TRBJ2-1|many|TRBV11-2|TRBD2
TGTGCCAGCAGCTTAGTACAAGAGCTCGTCCCGGGACTAGCGGGATATAGGGAGCAGTTCTTC
CASSLVQELVPGLAGYREQFF
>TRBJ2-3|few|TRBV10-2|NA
TGCGCCAGCAGCACCGCGACCCTTTGGGGCAATACGCAGTATTTT
CASSTATLWGNTQYF
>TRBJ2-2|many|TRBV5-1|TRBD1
TGCGCCAGCAGCTTGGCCACAGGGGGTTCCGGGGAGCTGTTTTTT
CASSLATGGSGELFF
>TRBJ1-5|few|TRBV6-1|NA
TGTGCCAGCAGCCCCGCCGGGGACAATCAGCCCCAGCATTTT
CASSPAGDNQPQHF
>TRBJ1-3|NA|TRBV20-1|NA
TGCAGTGCTAGAATTGGGACGAGCTCTGGAAACACCATATATTTT
CSARIGTSSGNTIYF
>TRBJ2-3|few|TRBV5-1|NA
TGCGCCAGCAGCTCGGAGGGGACTAGCACAGATACGCAGTATTTT
CASSSEGTSTDTQYF
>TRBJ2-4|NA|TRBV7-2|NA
TGTGCCAGCAGCTTAAATGGCCTGGTCAAAAACATTCAGTACTTC
CASSLNGLVKNIQYF
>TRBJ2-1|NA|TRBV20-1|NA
TGCAGTGCCCCTAATGTCGCCCATGAGCAGTTCTTC
CSAPNVAHEQFF
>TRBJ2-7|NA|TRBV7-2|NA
TGTGCCAGCAGCTTACCCCCCCCAGGGTTCTACGAGCAGTACTTC
CASSLPPPGFYEQYF
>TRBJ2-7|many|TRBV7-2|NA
TGTGCCAGCAGCGGCTTGGCGGGGCGGATCTACGAGCAGTACTTC
CASSGLAGRIYEQYF
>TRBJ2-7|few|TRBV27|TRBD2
TGTGCCAGCAGAACCCTTGGGGCCCTAGCGGGTGTGTACGAGCAGTACTTC
CASRTLGALAGVYEQYF
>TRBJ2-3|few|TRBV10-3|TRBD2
TGTGCCATCAGTGAGGGGACTAGCGGGAGCACAGATACGCAGTATTTT
CAISEGTSGSTDTQYF
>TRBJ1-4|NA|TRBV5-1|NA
TGCGCCAGCAGCCCATCGAGTACAGCTAATGAAAAACTGTTTTTT
CASSPSSTANEKLFF
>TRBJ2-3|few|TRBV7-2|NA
TGTGCCAGCAGCACCGGGACACCAGATACGCAGTATTTT
CASSTGTPDTQYF
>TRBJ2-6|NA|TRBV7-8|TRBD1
TGTGCCAGCAGCTTTCCAGGACAGGGGGCAAGCGGGGCCAACGTCCTGACTTTC
CASSFPGQGASGANVLTF